Sequencing of this T cell receptor beta chain was carried out in a study of cytomegalovirus exposure and HLA in healthy donors. Study-level points and caveats: Diagnosis of cytomegalovirus status made by the classifier reportedly showed high specificity and sensitivity.

Germline V gives CDR1 SGHNT, CDR2 YENEEA. V dropped 6 bases and J dropped 1 base, with 11 bases sitting between them. CDR3 size: 14 residues. This clone has a single count. Its specificity is unknown. The PCR had 60 Vbeta and 13 Jbeta primers. Measured with immunoSEQ multiplex PCR; TCRdb has only the in-frame clones, and not every one. The sample has roughly 150,000 clones, roughly 70% seen once; the top ten hold 10%. This clonotype was obtained from a man in his thirties or forties in good health and CMV-seropositive. The specimen was PBMCs. The chain couples TRBV11-3 to TRBJ2-3, with D uncertain. Written as DNA, the CDR3 is TGTGCCAGCAGACGTTCTACAGGCACAGATACGCAGTATTTT. It translates to CASRRSTGTDTQYF.